These 22 T cell receptor beta chains originate from one sample sequenced in a study of blood T cell repertoires in COVID-19 (dated by TCRdb to about 2020). Library construction relied on the immunoSEQ multiplex PCR assay. TCRdb holds this immuneACCESS table with in-frame rearrangements only. Some clones are missing; in checked studies, unresolved V genes explain under half, and the rest has no known cause. This sample comprises fewer than 150,000 clones, under 90% of them detected only once. 1.5% to 2% of the sample is taken by the ten largest. Sequencing was carried out using PBMCs or T cells enriched from blood (not recorded which). The receptor set was obtained from a young woman who had been exposed to COVID-19.

The chain joins TRBV7-3 to TRBJ2-1; the match to TRBD2 covers 7 bases. The CDR3 consists of 16 residues. With 5 bases clipped from V and 4 bases from J, the junction kept 11 bases outside the gene matches. CDR1 is SGHTA and CDR2 is FQGTGA in the germline V gene. The CDR3 is CASSPQLALAYNEQFF. The CDR3 bases are TGTGCCAGCAGCCCCCAACTAGCGCTCGCTTACAATGAGCAGTTCTTC.

The CDR3 is CASSEYRGQPQHF. The CDR3 bases are TGCGCCAGCAGCGAATACAGGGGACAGCCCCAGCATTTT. The V and J genes are TRBV5-1 and TRBJ1-5; 7 positions match TRBD1. The CDR3 contains 13 residues. Germline CDR1 SGHRS, CDR2 YFSETQ. Trimming removed 4 bases from V and 7 bases from J; junction bases left unmatched: 5.

The J gene is TRBJ1-2, the V gene TRBV4-1; 7 positions match TRBD1. Losses at the gene ends were 3 bases for V and 3 bases for J; bases not matched to a gene: 1. CDR1 and CDR2 from the germline V gene are MGHRA and YSYEKL. The CDR3 loop spans 13 amino acids. The CDR3 nucleotides are TGCGCCAGCAGCCAGCAGGGGGACTATGGCTACACCTTC. Translated, it gives CASSQQGDYGYTF.

The V and J genes are TRBV6-2 or TRBV6-3 and TRBJ1-1; tentatively, D is TRBD1 (6 bases). Trimming cost V 5 bases and J 5 bases, with 12 bases left between them. The CDR3 loop spans 13 amino acids. Germline CDR1 and CDR2: MNHEY and SVGEGT. This CDR3 is CASSSGTPTEAFF. The CDR3, as DNA: TGTGCCAGCAGTAGCGGGACACCGACTGAAGCTTTCTTT.

The chain carries TRBV7-6 and TRBJ2-5; 7 bases align to TRBD1. The CDR3 is 13 residues long. The ends lost 5 bases at V and 2 bases at J; junction bases unmatched: 2. Germline V gene lookup returns CDR1 SGHVS and CDR2 FNYEAQ. For the CDR3, the DNA is TGTGCCAGCAGCCGGGGACAGCAAGAGACCCAGTACTTC. Its protein product is CASSRGQQETQYF.

The chain uses TRBV19 and TRBJ2-7; weak D call: TRBD1 (5 bases). V was cut by 4 bases and J by 4 bases, with 5 bases left in between. The CDR3 spans 11 residues. Per germline, CDR1 LNHDA and CDR2 SQIVND (reference sequence). This CDR3 is CASSTGYEQYF. The CDR3 nucleotides are TGTGCCAGTAGTACAGGGTACGAGCAGTACTTC.

This clone has more than one count but fewer than ten. Other DNA sequences in this specimen translate into the identical CDR3. The V call is TRBV4-1, the J call TRBJ2-2, with D possibly being TRBD2 (5 bases). Deletions cut 0 bases from V and 4 bases from J, with 9 bases between. Per germline, CDR1 MGHRA and CDR2 YSYEKL. This CDR3 is built from 15 residues. CDR3 nucleotide sequence: TGCGCCAGCAGCCAAGATAGTGGGAGCACCGGGGAGCTGTTTTTT. Residues: CASSQDSGSTGELFF.

The chain combines TRBV9 with TRBJ1-1; D remains ambiguous. Germline loops: CDR1 SGDLS, CDR2 YYNGEE. The CDR3 length is 12 residues. The V end was cut by 5 bases, the J end by 8 bases, with 13 bases between. The CDR3, as DNA: TGTGCCAGCAGTCCTCTTCAACGGGAAGCTTTCTTT. Its translation: CASSPLQREAFF.

The chain combines TRBV4-1 with TRBJ1-3; D is unclear. V lost 1 base to trimming and J lost 0 bases, with 7 bases between them. This CDR3 region has 15 residues. Germline values: CDR1 MGHRA, CDR2 YSYEKL. The CDR3 DNA follows: TGCGCCAGCAGCCAAGTGCCAGGCTCTGGAAACACCATATATTTT. Amino acids: CASSQVPGSGNTIYF.

V and J are TRBV6-5 and TRBJ2-2, with 8 bases lining up with TRBD2. Germline CDR1 MNHEY, CDR2 SVGAGI. The CDR3 extends over 13 amino acids. The CDR3 nucleotides are TGTGCGAGCGGCGGGGGGTATTCCGGGGAGCTGTTTTTT. Translating it yields CASGGGYSGELFF.

The chain combines TRBV4-3 with TRBJ1-3; TRBD1 aligns across 8 bases. CDR3 length equals 16 residues. Germline-derived CDR1 and CDR2 are LGHNA and YSLEER. With V trimmed by 2 bases and J by 0 bases, 3 bases remained unmatched. Here the CDR3 DNA reads TGCGCCAGCAGCCAATCGACAGGGGTCTCTGGAAACACCATATATTTT. Translating gives CASSQSTGVSGNTIYF.

The CDR3 region has the DNA TGTGCCAGCAGTTCGGGACAGGAAACTAAATACGAGCAGTACTTC. Protein product: CASSSGQETKYEQYF. The V gene is TRBV28, the J gene TRBJ2-7; 8 bases align to TRBD1. The germline CDR1 and CDR2 sequences are MDHEN and SYDVKM. The ends lost 4 bases at V and 4 bases at J; junction bases unmatched: 9. CDR3 size: 15 residues.

V is TRBV30 and J is TRBJ2-7, with D possibly being TRBD2 (5 bases). Trimming cost V 1 base and J 1 base, with 5 bases left between them. The CDR3 runs to 12 residues. The V gene's germline CDR1 is GTSNPN and CDR2 SVGIG (reference sequence). This CDR3 is CAWSGGSYEQYF. The CDR3 DNA follows: TGTGCCTGGAGTGGCGGGTCCTACGAGCAGTACTTC.

The J gene is TRBJ2-1, the V gene TRBV7-3; 7 nucleotides match TRBD2. V lost 6 bases to trimming and J lost 1 base; unmatched junction nucleotides: 6. Germline assignment: CDR1 SGHTA and CDR2 FQGTGA. The CDR3 contains 15 residues. The CDR3 loop reads CASSPLANSYNEQFF. The CDR3 DNA sequence: TGTGCCAGCAGTCCACTAGCGAATTCCTACAATGAGCAGTTCTTC.

The chain carries TRBV7-9 and TRBJ2-1, with 7 bases aligning to TRBD2. With 6 bases clipped from V and 8 bases from J, the junction kept 13 bases outside the gene matches. The CDR3 has 15 residues. Germline values: CDR1 SEHNR, CDR2 FQNEAQ (reference sequence). The CDR3 region has the DNA TGTGCCAGCAGGTCCCTAGCGGCCGTCTTTCATGAGCAGTTCTTC. The encoded protein is CASRSLAAVFHEQFF.

This clone was detected once. The CDR3 loop is CASISGTGTGYTF. The DNA for the CDR3 is TGTGCCAGCATTTCCGGGACAGGGACCGGCTACACCTTC. The chain uses TRBV28 and TRBJ1-2; 9 positions agree with TRBD1. Germline CDR1 MDHEN, CDR2 SYDVKM. The length of the CDR3 is 13 residues. V was pared by 7 bases and J by 8 bases, with 8 bases of the junction left unmatched.

The chain recombines TRBV3-1 (or the pseudogene TRBV3-2) with TRBJ1-3; D is ambiguous. The V and J ends lost 0 bases and 4 bases respectively, with 16 bases between them. The CDR3 loop spans 17 amino acids. Germline V gene lookup returns CDR1 LGHDT and CDR2 YNNKEL (reference sequence). The CDR3, as DNA: TGTGCCAGCAGCCAAGATAGTACAGTGGAATACGGAAACACCATATATTTT. Protein sequence: CASSQDSTVEYGNTIYF.

Here the CDR3 reads CASSQASGGTEAFF. The CDR3 bases are TGTGCCAGCAGCCAAGCCTCCGGTGGTACTGAAGCTTTCTTT. This sequence joins TRBV14 and TRBJ1-1; D not certain. CDR1 is SGHDN and CDR2 is FVKESK in the germline V gene. CDR3 length: 14 amino acids. The ends were cut back, 1 base at V and 5 bases at J, with 11 bases in the middle.

CDR3: CASSQAGTGSGANVLTF. In DNA, the CDR3 is TGCGCCAGCAGCCAAGCCGGGACAGGGAGCGGGGCCAACGTCCTGACTTTC. This chain joins TRBV4-1 and TRBJ2-6, with 9 bases aligning to TRBD1. After removal of 1 base from V and 4 bases from J, the junction contained 5 bases not matched to a gene. Germline V gene lookup returns CDR1 MGHRA and CDR2 YSYEKL. There are 17 residues in the CDR3.

The chain combines TRBV30 with TRBJ2-1; 7 positions agree with TRBD2. The CDR3 has 15 residues. After removal of 4 bases from V and 4 bases from J, the junction contained 10 bases not matched to a gene. Germline V CDR1 and CDR2: GTSNPN, SVGIG (reference sequence). As DNA, the CDR3 is TGTGCCTGGAAGGAGGCGGGACTAATTTACAATGAGCAGTTCTTC. Amino acid sequence: CAWKEAGLIYNEQFF.

The CDR3, as DNA: TGTGCCAGCAGTTTAAGGGGGTTTTATGAAGCTTTCTTT. It yields the protein CASSLRGFYEAFF. The chain uses TRBV27 and TRBJ1-1; a possible D gene is TRBD1 (6 bases). From germline, CDR1 is MNHEY and CDR2 SMNVEV (reference sequence). V dropped 2 bases and J dropped 7 bases, with 11 bases sitting between them. The CDR3 is made up of 13 amino acids.

The rearrangement links TRBV2 to TRBJ1-6; D call uncertain. The V gene's germline CDR1 is SNHLY and CDR2 FYNNEI. This CDR3 is 15 amino acids long. Trimming removed 4 bases at V and 7 bases at J, with 14 bases between. CDR3 in DNA: TGTGCCAGCAGTGCACAAACTACGGGGAATTCACCCCTCCACTTT. This encodes CASSAQTTGNSPLHF.